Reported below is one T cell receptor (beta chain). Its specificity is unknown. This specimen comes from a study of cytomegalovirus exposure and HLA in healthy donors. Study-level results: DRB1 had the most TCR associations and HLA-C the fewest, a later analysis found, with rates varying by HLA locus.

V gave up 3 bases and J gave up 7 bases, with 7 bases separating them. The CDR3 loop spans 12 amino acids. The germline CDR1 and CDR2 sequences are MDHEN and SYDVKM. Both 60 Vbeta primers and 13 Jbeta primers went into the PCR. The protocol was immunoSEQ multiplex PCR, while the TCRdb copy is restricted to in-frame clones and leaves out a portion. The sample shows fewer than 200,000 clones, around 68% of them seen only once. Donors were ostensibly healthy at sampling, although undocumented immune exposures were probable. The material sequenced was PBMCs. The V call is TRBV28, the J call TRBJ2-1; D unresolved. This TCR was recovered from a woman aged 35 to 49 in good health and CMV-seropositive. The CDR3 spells CASSLSVNEQFF. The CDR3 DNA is TGTGCCAGCAGTTTGAGTGTTAATGAGCAGTTCTTC.